The next 9 T cell receptor beta chains were all read from a single sample in a study of blood T cell repertoires in COVID-19 (dated by TCRdb to 2019 to 2021). Libraries were made using the immunoSEQ multiplex PCR assay. This immuneACCESS table, as held by TCRdb, lists in-frame sequences with V and J called but not all clones. Of the missing ones, under half trace to an unresolved V gene in checked studies; the others have no known cause. This sample lists 95,000 to 120,000 clones; 70% to 90% were detected once. 3% to 3.5% of the sample rests with the top ten. Source material: peripheral blood. These receptors came from a man aged 40-55 years with acute or convalescent COVID-19.

The rearrangement links TRBV24-1 to TRBJ1-1; D gene ambiguous. Trimming stripped 1 base from V and 7 bases from J, with 9 bases between. Germline-derived CDR1 and CDR2 are KGHDR and SFDVKD. The CDR3 contains 13 residues. CDR3 bases: TGTGCCACCAGTGATTTTATGGCAGGTGAAGCTTTCTTT. Residues: CATSDFMAGEAFF.

This clone was observed a few times. The V gene is TRBV7-8, the J gene TRBJ1-5, with D tentatively TRBD1 (5 bases). Germline loops: CDR1 SGHVS, CDR2 FQNEAQ. This CDR3 spans 15 amino acids. Trimming removed 2 bases at V and 9 bases at J, with 17 bases between. The DNA for the CDR3 is TGTGCCAGCAGCTTAACTTGGAGGGGAGACCGGCCCCAGCATTTT. This codes for CASSLTWRGDRPQHF.

The chain links TRBV5-6 to TRBJ1-2, with TRBD1 matching over 9 bases. CDR3 length equals 15 residues. After removal of 5 bases from V and 2 bases from J, the junction contained 7 bases not matched to a gene. The germline CDR1 and CDR2 sequences are SGHDT and YYEEEE. CDR3 region: CASSRDRGMNYGYTF. The CDR3 region has the DNA TGTGCCAGCAGTCGCGACAGGGGGATGAACTATGGCTACACCTTC.

V and J are TRBV7-9 and TRBJ2-3; 7 bases line up with TRBD1. Germline V gene lookup returns CDR1 SEHNR and CDR2 FQNEAQ (reference sequence). V shed 3 bases and J 5 bases; nucleotides not matched to a gene: 5. CDR3 length: 14 amino acids. The CDR3 DNA reads as TGTGCCAGCAGCTTCCAGAGGGGGCAAGATACGCAGTATTTT. Translation gives CASSFQRGQDTQYF.

This clone was recorded a few times. The chain is built from TRBV19 and TRBJ1-6; no definite D call. V lost 5 bases and J 5 bases, leaving 13 bases between the germline ends. Germline V gives CDR1 LNHDA, CDR2 SQIVND (reference sequence). The CDR3 has 15 residues. CDR3 sequence: CASSVWAQDNSPLHF. The CDR3 bases are TGTGCCAGTAGTGTTTGGGCACAAGATAATTCACCCCTCCACTTT.

The chain is built from TRBV6-5 and TRBJ1-2, with TRBD1 identical over 7 bases. The CDR3 loop spans 13 amino acids. With V trimmed by 5 bases and J by 3 bases, 3 bases remained unmatched. CDR1 is MNHEY and CDR2 is SVGAGI in the germline V gene. In DNA, the CDR3 is TGTGCCAGCAGTAGGGGGCAGGACTATGGCTACACCTTC. Amino acids: CASSRGQDYGYTF.

V and J are TRBV3-1 (or the pseudogene TRBV3-2) and TRBJ2-5, with a tentative D call TRBD1 (5 bases). V was cut by 3 bases and J by 4 bases, with 15 bases left in between. The CDR3 extends over 15 amino acids. The germline gives CDR1 LGHDT, CDR2 YNNKEL (reference sequence). The CDR3 protein is CASSHLPGQLETQYF. Written as DNA, the CDR3 is TGTGCCAGCAGCCACCTACCAGGACAACTAGAGACCCAGTACTTC.

The chain is built from TRBV19 and TRBJ2-1, with 8 bases identical to TRBD1. This CDR3 is built from 15 residues. The trim removed 7 bases at V and 4 bases at J, leaving 9 bases unmatched. Germline CDR1 and CDR2: LNHDA and SQIVND (reference sequence). Here the CDR3 DNA reads TGTGCCAGTAACCCCGACAGGGGAGATTACAATGAGCAGTTCTTC. Translating it yields CASNPDRGDYNEQFF. The full variable domain, rest sourced from reference TRBV19 and TRBJ2-1, is DGGITQSPKYLFRKEGQNVTLSCEQNLNHDAMYWYRQDPGQGLRLIYYSQIVNDFQKGDIAEGYSVSREKKESFPLTVTSAQKNPTAFYLCASNPDRGDYNEQFFGPGTRLTVL.

The chain couples TRBV7-6 to TRBJ2-7; D unclear. Germline assignment: CDR1 SGHVS and CDR2 FNYEAQ. Trimming stripped 2 bases from V and 2 bases from J, with 10 bases between. The CDR3 spans 14 residues. The CDR3 protein is CASSLSGATYEQYF. The CDR3 nucleotides are TGTGCCAGCAGCTTATCAGGTGCAACCTACGAGCAGTACTTC.